Included here is one TCR beta chain sequence, with context. Its antigen is currently unknown. It was cDNA, reverse transcribed from extracted RNA, that served as the sequencing template. Some clones are missing from TCRdb's copy, which holds only in-frame ones; the method was immunoSEQ multiplex PCR. Altogether 200,000 to 250,000 clones are present, approximately 60% being singletons, with the ten largest covering roughly 5.3%. Separation by sorting yielded CD4+ and CD8+ T cells from PBMCs. The data were obtained in a study of CD8+ T cells in alopecia areata. Findings and limits, study-wide: In lesional scalp, particularly from alopecia totalis/universalis, clonality was higher than in normal scalp.

The CDR3 is 14 residues long. Germline CDR1 MNHEY, CDR2 SMNVEV (reference sequence). V shed 3 bases, J shed 3 bases, and the junction held 2 bases outside the gene matches. This chain links TRBV27 with TRBJ2-7; 10 bases fit TRBD1. The TCR originated in a human donor in good health. The sequenced sample consisted of CD8+ T cells sorted from blood. In nucleotides, the CDR3 is TGTGCCAGCAGTTTCGGGACAGGGGACTACGAGCAGTACTTC. The encoded protein is CASSFGTGDYEQYF.